One and the same sample provided the 30 T cell receptor beta chains below, sequenced in a study of T cells in tuberculosis. Measured with immunoSEQ multiplex PCR; TCRdb has only the in-frame clones, and not every one. The table lists around 10,000 clones, roughly 94% of them singletons. Sequencing was carried out using PBMCs. All receptors derive from an adult with tuberculosis.

The chain combines TRBV2 with TRBJ2-7; D gene ambiguous. This CDR3 contains 13 residues. Germline CDR1 reads SNHLY; CDR2 reads FYNNEI. Trimming removed 5 bases from V and 1 base from J, with 9 bases in between. The CDR3 DNA sequence: TGTGCCAGCAGTAAGAAACTTTCCTACGAGCAGTACTTC. Translated: CASSKKLSYEQYF.

The chain links TRBV9 to TRBJ1-3; TRBD1 might be the D (6 bases). This CDR3 contains 14 residues. Per the germline V gene, CDR1 is SGDLS and CDR2 is YYNGEE. The V end was cut by 2 bases, the J end by 3 bases, with 9 bases between. The CDR3 reads CASSVGTLGNTIYF. Here the CDR3 DNA reads TGTGCCAGCAGCGTTGGGACACTTGGAAACACCATATATTTT.

CDR3 coding DNA: TGCGCCACCAAATCCCAAGGGCTAGCGGGTGTAATTTTCCAAGAGACCCAGTACTTC. This encodes CATKSQGLAGVIFQETQYF. The V gene is TRBV10-2, the J gene TRBJ2-5, with 8 positions matching TRBD2. Germline V gives CDR1 WSHSY, CDR2 SAAADI. V lost 10 bases, J lost 1 base, and 23 bases stayed unmatched. The CDR3 is made up of 19 amino acids.

The chain is built from TRBV19 and TRBJ1-5, with TRBD1 as a possible D gene (5 bases). Per the germline V gene, CDR1 is LNHDA and CDR2 is SQIVND (reference sequence). This CDR3 is 20 amino acids long. V shed 6 bases and J shed 3 bases, with 30 bases lying between them. This CDR3 is CASSRIPPLMGGENNQPQHF. The DNA for the CDR3 is TGTGCCAGTAGCCGAATTCCCCCCTTGATGGGAGGGGAGAACAATCAGCCCCAGCATTTT.

J is TRBJ2-4 and V is TRBV11-2, with D maybe TRBD2 (6 bases). The germline V gene encodes CDR1 SGHAT and CDR2 FQNNGV. This CDR3 comprises 15 residues. Deletions cut 0 bases from V and 6 bases from J, with 12 bases between. The CDR3, as DNA: TGTGCCAGCAGCTTAGATGGAGGGTGGGGAAACATTCAGTACTTC. It is translated as CASSLDGGWGNIQYF.

The chain uses TRBV18 and TRBJ2-7; 11 nucleotides line up with TRBD2. Germline V gene data show CDR1 as KGHSH and CDR2 as LQKENI. This CDR3 spans 18 amino acids. Trimming at V came to 4 bases and at J to 0 bases, leaving 11 bases not matched to a gene. The CDR3 region has the DNA TGTGCCAGCTCACGGACGGGGGGACTAGCGGTAAGCTCCTACGAGCAGTACTTC. It yields the protein CASSRTGGLAVSSYEQYF.

This sequence joins TRBV5-6 and TRBJ2-1; D unclear. CDR1 and CDR2 (germline): SGHDT, YYEEEE. Trimming cost V 4 bases and J 7 bases, with 12 bases left between them. The CDR3 has 13 residues. The CDR3 loop reads CASSRLPGNEQFF. The CDR3 coding sequence is TGTGCCAGCAGCCGACTCCCTGGGAATGAGCAGTTCTTC.

The chain has TRBV19 and TRBJ1-5; D is possibly TRBD1 (6 bases). V was shortened by 4 bases and J by 1 base, with 17 bases between the two germline ends. Germline loops: CDR1 LNHDA, CDR2 SQIVND (reference sequence). The CDR3 length is 17 residues. CDR3 in DNA: TGTGCCAGTAGTACTGGGGGAGGGGGTATCAGCAATCAGCCCCAGCATTTT. Translating gives CASSTGGGGISNQPQHF.

DNA for the CDR3: TGTGCCAGCAGCCAAGTCGTGGGGCTTGGCGCTTTCTTT. Its translation: CASSQVVGLGAFF. The J gene is TRBJ1-1, the V gene TRBV14; TRBD1 might be the D (5 bases). V was clipped by 1 base and J by 11 bases, with 14 bases between them. CDR1 is SGHDN, CDR2 FVKESK, per germline. The CDR3 totals 13 residues.

This chain joins TRBV7-3 and TRBJ2-3; D remains ambiguous. The V gene lost 5 bases and the J gene lost 6 bases, with 9 bases spanning the gap. The CDR3 runs 12 residues. Germline V gives CDR1 SGHTA, CDR2 FQGTGA. The chain's CDR3 is CASSHSSDTQYF. DNA of the CDR3: TGTGCCAGCAGCCACTCCTCCGATACGCAGTATTTT. Looking up the rest from reference TRBV7-3 and TRBJ2-3 gives the full variable domain: GAGVSQTPSNKVTEKGKYVELRCDPISGHTALYWYRQSLGQGPEFLIYFQGTGAADDSGLPNDRFFAVRPEGSVSTLKIQRTERGDSAVYLCASSHSSDTQYFGPGTRLTVL.

The genes are TRBV5-1 and TRBJ2-7, with D tentatively TRBD1 (5 bases). This CDR3 is built from 11 residues. Trimming pared 3 bases from V and 6 bases from J, leaving 7 bases between. Germline V gives CDR1 SGHRS, CDR2 YFSETQ. CDR3 sequence: CASSSQGEQYF. CDR3 bases: TGCGCCAGCAGCTCCCAGGGCGAGCAGTACTTC.

The CDR3 spells CASSLRGDSYNEQFF. The CDR3 region has the DNA TGCGCCAGCAGCTTGCGGGGGGACTCCTACAATGAGCAGTTCTTC. The rearrangement joins TRBV5-1 to TRBJ2-1; TRBD2 agrees at 7 bases. The length of the CDR3 is 15 residues. Germline lookup yields CDR1 SGHRS and CDR2 YFSETQ. Trimming cost V 1 base and J 0 bases; bases outside gene matches: 1.

The table lists this clone with a count of one. The gene calls are TRBV6-6 and TRBJ2-3, with TRBD2 matching over 10 bases. CDR1 and CDR2 (germline): MNHNY, SVGAGI (reference sequence). The CDR3 extends over 16 amino acids. J gave up 2 bases and V 2 bases, and 4 bases lay outside the gene matches. CDR3 coding DNA: TGTGCCAGCAGTTACCCAGCGGGAGGGATCACAGATACGCAGTATTTT. As protein: CASSYPAGGITDTQYF.

This clone was seen a single time. The chain links TRBV7-2 to TRBJ2-5; D not certain. Germline lookup yields CDR1 SGHTA and CDR2 FQGNSA. The V end lost 4 bases, the J end lost 2 bases, and 2 bases lay between the germline ends. This CDR3 region has 11 residues. The CDR3 DNA reads as TGTGCCAGCAGCTCGCAAGAGACCCAGTACTTC. The encoded protein is CASSSQETQYF.

V usage is TRBV5-1 and J usage is TRBJ2-5, with 9 bases fitting TRBD2. Germline trimming cut 1 base from V and 1 base from J; bases unmatched to any gene: 5. The CDR3 is made up of 16 amino acids. Germline CDR1 and CDR2: SGHRS and YFSETQ. Here the CDR3 reads CASSLQAGGIQETQYF. As DNA, the CDR3 is TGCGCCAGCAGCTTGCAAGCGGGGGGTATCCAAGAGACCCAGTACTTC.

The chain links TRBV7-8 to TRBJ2-2; 8 positions match TRBD2. Trimming removed 5 bases from V and 4 bases from J; junction bases left unmatched: 9. This CDR3 has 16 residues. The germline V gene has CDR1 SGHVS and CDR2 FQNEAQ. CDR3 protein: CASSPTSVSGTGELFF. The CDR3 nucleotides read TGTGCCAGCAGCCCGACTAGCGTTAGTGGCACCGGGGAGCTGTTTTTT.

V is TRBV11-3 and J is TRBJ2-5; D is possibly TRBD2 (5 bases). The CDR3 totals 15 residues. With 1 base removed from V and 5 bases from J, the gap between germline ends came to 14 bases. The germline gives CDR1 SGHNT, CDR2 YENEEA. CDR3 sequence: CASSLGGTSHETQYF. The CDR3 DNA sequence: TGTGCCAGCAGCTTAGGGGGTACTAGTCACGAGACCCAGTACTTC.

The chain links TRBV5-1 to TRBJ2-5; D uncertain. The germline V gene encodes CDR1 SGHRS and CDR2 YFSETQ. This CDR3 has 14 amino acids. Trimming shortened V by 0 bases and J by 1 base, and 7 bases separated the two germline ends. The CDR3 bases are TGCGCCAGCAGCTTGGTCGGCGGCCAAGAGACCCAGTACTTC. This translates into CASSLVGGQETQYF.

The V call is TRBV5-8, the J call TRBJ2-1, with D tentatively TRBD2 (6 bases). V was cut by 0 bases and J by 2 bases, with 9 bases left in between. CDR3 length equals 15 residues. CDR1 and CDR2 (germline): SGHTS, YDEGEE. CDR3 in amino acids: CASSLGGGTYNEQFF. CDR3 DNA: TGTGCCAGCAGCTTGGGTGGCGGGACCTACAATGAGCAGTTCTTC.

The V and J genes are TRBV7-2 and TRBJ2-5, with D uncertain. This CDR3 contains 13 residues. Looked up from germline, CDR1 is SGHTA and CDR2 is FQGNSA. The germline V and J ends were trimmed by 2 bases and 2 bases, with 6 bases remaining between them. The DNA of the CDR3 is TGTGCCAGCAGCTTACGCGGACAAGAGACCCAGTACTTC. This gives the protein CASSLRGQETQYF.

This clone was counted a single time. The chain couples TRBV5-1 to TRBJ2-1; TRBD2 matches at 16 bases. Germline CDR1 is SGHRS and CDR2 is YFSETQ. The CDR3 is 19 residues long. V shed 4 bases, J shed 2 bases, and the junction held 9 bases outside the gene matches. DNA for the CDR3: TGCGCCAGCAGCATCCAACCCGGGACTAGCGGGGGGGCCTACAATGAGCAGTTCTTC. As protein: CASSIQPGTSGGAYNEQFF.

This clone has just one count. The gene calls are TRBV25-1 and TRBJ2-7, with unresolved D. The CDR3 spans 11 residues. The ends were cut back, 7 bases at V and 7 bases at J, with 11 bases in the middle. Germline V CDR1 and CDR2: MGHDK, SYGVNS. CDR3 sequence (DNA): TGTGCCAGCACCCTTGGCGGTGAGCAGTACTTC. Protein product: CASTLGGEQYF.

The CDR3 DNA sequence: TGCGCCAGCAGCCGGGAATGGACTAGAACAAGGCAGACCCAGTACTTC. Its translation is CASSREWTRTRQTQYF. V usage is TRBV4-1 and J usage is TRBJ2-5, with 7 bases identical to TRBD2. V gave up 4 bases and J gave up 6 bases; unmatched junction bases: 14. Germline lookup yields CDR1 MGHRA and CDR2 YSYEKL. This CDR3 is built from 16 residues.

J is TRBJ2-2 and V is TRBV2; 7 bases fit TRBD2. This CDR3 has 12 residues. V dropped 7 bases and J dropped 6; count of bases not matched to a gene: 2. Per the germline V gene, CDR1 is SNHLY and CDR2 is FYNNEI. The CDR3 region is CASMGGAGELFF. CDR3 sequence (DNA): TGTGCCAGCATGGGGGGGGCCGGGGAGCTGTTTTTT.

V is TRBV7-3 and J is TRBJ2-3, with TRBD2 identical over 7 bases. This CDR3 has 16 amino acids. With 5 bases clipped from V and 2 bases from J, the junction kept 10 bases outside the gene matches. Germline loops: CDR1 SGHTA, CDR2 FQGTGA. CDR3 region: CASSPHPGGLTDTQYF. CDR3 nucleotide sequence: TGTGCCAGCAGCCCCCACCCGGGAGGTCTCACAGATACGCAGTATTTT. Drawing the rest from reference TRBV7-3 and TRBJ2-3, the complete variable domain is GAGVSQTPSNKVTEKGKYVELRCDPISGHTALYWYRQSLGQGPEFLIYFQGTGAADDSGLPNDRFFAVRPEGSVSTLKIQRTERGDSAVYLCASSPHPGGLTDTQYFGPGTRLTVL.

The gene calls are TRBV10-3 and TRBJ2-1, with D unclear. V was cut by 0 bases and J by 2 bases, with 20 bases left in between. This CDR3 has 19 residues. Germline V gene sequence: CDR1 ENHRY, CDR2 SYGVKD. The CDR3 DNA reads as TGTGCCATCAGTGAGTCGAACTCCGCTAGGCTTTTCACCTACAATGAGCAGTTCTTC. Protein sequence: CAISESNSARLFTYNEQFF.

The chain uses TRBV13 and TRBJ1-1; maybe TRBD1 (6 bases). The V gene's germline CDR1 is PRHDT and CDR2 FYEKMQ (reference sequence). This CDR3 has 14 amino acids. V was shortened by 7 bases and J by 0 bases, with 12 bases between the two germline ends. The CDR3 DNA reads as TGTGCCAGCACCCGGACAGACATGAACACTGAAGCTTTCTTT. Its protein product is CASTRTDMNTEAFF.

The rearrangement links TRBV30 to TRBJ2-5, with a tentative D call TRBD2 (6 bases). Trimming took 0 bases from V and 5 from J, leaving 13 bases between them. This CDR3 has 14 amino acids. Germline values: CDR1 GTSNPN, CDR2 SVGIG (reference sequence). CDR3 amino acids: CAWSVSGRGETQYF. As DNA, the CDR3 is TGTGCCTGGAGTGTATCAGGACGGGGGGAGACCCAGTACTTC.

The chain recombines TRBV6-5 with TRBJ1-2; 11 positions match TRBD1. The V gene's germline CDR1 is MNHEY and CDR2 SVGAGI. The junction had 12 bases not matched to a gene; V was cut back by 10 bases and J by 8 bases. CDR3 length equals 14 residues. The CDR3 bases are TGTGCCACCATGGACAGGGGGCGAATAGGAGGCTACACCTTC. It specifies CATMDRGRIGGYTF.

The J gene is TRBJ1-2, the V gene TRBV19, with 9 bases fitting TRBD1. V trimming: 4 bases; J trimming: 3 bases; junction bases outside the gene matches: 9. CDR3 length: 16 residues. CDR1 and CDR2 from the germline V gene are LNHDA and SQIVND (reference sequence). The CDR3 here is CASSNWGQGRDYGYTF. The CDR3 DNA sequence: TGTGCCAGTAGTAATTGGGGACAGGGCAGGGACTATGGCTACACCTTC.